This TCR beta chain was profiled in a study of post-analysis software for immune sequencing data. General study findings and limits: A handful of TRBV segments were significantly more frequent in patients than in controls. TRBV5-6, TRBV5-1 and TRBV20-1 were among these segments. The normalized Chao1 diversity of multiple sclerosis patients was significantly lower than that of controls.

This CDR3 spans 17 amino acids. Germline CDR1 is DFQATT and CDR2 is SNEGSKA (reference sequence). Comment on this clonotype: Its antigen is unknown. A read error may explain this, as a much larger clone is one base away.

Libraries were made from TCR beta cDNA, and they carried unique molecular identifiers. One entry per CDR3 protein results from TCRdb running MiXCR on the PCR reads. Here the sample spans hundreds of thousands of distinct CDR3 sequences, approximately 30% being singletons. This chain joins TRBV20-1 and TRBJ2-1; 8 bases are shared with TRBD2. This clonotype was sampled from a girl aged 5-17 years with multiple sclerosis. Sequenced input: blood. The CDR3, as DNA: TGCAGTGCTAACCCGGGACTAGGGACCCTCGGATACAATGAGCAGTTATTC. Translation: CSANPGLGTLGYNEQLF.